This T cell receptor (beta chain) was obtained from a study of blood T cells in healthy people across ages. General study findings and limits: The recorded TCR beta diversity per million T cells decreased in a roughly linear manner with age.

Sample-barcoded 5' priming and a J-beta primer mix drove a second PCR of roughly 6 to 12 cycles. A 12-random-nucleotide template-switch adaptor tagged each cDNA molecule. Each CDR3 protein is one row after TCRdb ran MiXCR on the 5' RACE reads. The table has about 1.4 million distinct CDR3 sequences, almost 60% seen once. On this clonotype: Antigen specificity is unknown.

Drawing of peripheral blood yielded 8.5 to 10 milliliters from each donor. Extractions gave at least 5 micrograms of total RNA per sample. This CDR3 comprises 13 residues. J was trimmed by 9 bases and V by 3 bases; bases with no gene match: 5. The J gene is TRBJ1-5, the V gene TRBV12-3 or TRBV12-4; TRBD1 agrees at 7 bases. Sequencing was performed on blood. This sequence originates from a man aged 18-30 years in good health. CDR3 DNA: TGTGCCAGCAGTTTGGACAGGCCCAGGCCCCAGCATTTT. It codes for CASSLDRPRPQHF.